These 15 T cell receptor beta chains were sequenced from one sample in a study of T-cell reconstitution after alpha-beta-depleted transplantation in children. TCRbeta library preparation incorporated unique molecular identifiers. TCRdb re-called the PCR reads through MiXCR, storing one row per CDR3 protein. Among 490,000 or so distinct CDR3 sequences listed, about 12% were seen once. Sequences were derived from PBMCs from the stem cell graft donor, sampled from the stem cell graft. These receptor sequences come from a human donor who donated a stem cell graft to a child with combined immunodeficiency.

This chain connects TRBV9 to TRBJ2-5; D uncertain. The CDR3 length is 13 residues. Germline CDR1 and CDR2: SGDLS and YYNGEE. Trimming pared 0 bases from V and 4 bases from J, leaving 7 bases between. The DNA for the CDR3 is TGTGCCAGCAGCGTAGATAATAGAGAGACCCAGTACTTC. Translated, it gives CASSVDNRETQYF.

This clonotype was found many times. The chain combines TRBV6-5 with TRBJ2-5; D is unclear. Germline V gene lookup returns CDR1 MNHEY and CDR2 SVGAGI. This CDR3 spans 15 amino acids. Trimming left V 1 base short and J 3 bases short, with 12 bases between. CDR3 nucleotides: TGTGCCAGCAGTTACTTCCTCGGCAGAGAAGAGACCCAGTACTTC. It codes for CASSYFLGREETQYF.

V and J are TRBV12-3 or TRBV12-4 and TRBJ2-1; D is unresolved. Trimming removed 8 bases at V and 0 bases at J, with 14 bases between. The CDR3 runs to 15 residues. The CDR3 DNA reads TGTGCCAGCCTCTGGTACAAGAGCTCCTACAATGAGCAGTTCTTC. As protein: CASLWYKSSYNEQFF.

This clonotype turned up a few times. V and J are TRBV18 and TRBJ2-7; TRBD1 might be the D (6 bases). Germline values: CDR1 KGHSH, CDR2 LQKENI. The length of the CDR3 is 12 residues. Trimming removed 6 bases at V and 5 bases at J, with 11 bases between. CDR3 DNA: TGTGCCAGCTCGTCGTCAGGGGACGAGCAGTACTTC. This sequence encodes CASSSSGDEQYF.

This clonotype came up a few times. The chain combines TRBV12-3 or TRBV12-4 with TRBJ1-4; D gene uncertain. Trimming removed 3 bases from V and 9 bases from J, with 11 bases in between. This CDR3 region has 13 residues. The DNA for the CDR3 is TGTGCCAGCAGTTTGGGGTATCGAAAAAAACTGTTTTTT. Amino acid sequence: CASSLGYRKKLFF.

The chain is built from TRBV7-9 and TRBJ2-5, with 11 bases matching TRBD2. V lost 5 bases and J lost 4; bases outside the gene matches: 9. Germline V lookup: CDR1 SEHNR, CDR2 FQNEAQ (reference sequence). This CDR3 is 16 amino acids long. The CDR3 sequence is CASSTPTSGESETQYF. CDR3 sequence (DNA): TGTGCCAGCAGCACGCCGACTAGCGGGGAGTCAGAGACCCAGTACTTC.

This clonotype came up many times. The CDR3 coding sequence is TGTGCCAGCAGCGTAGGGGGAGGATGGGGCACCGGGGAGCTGTTTTTT. Residues: CASSVGGGWGTGELFF. This rearrangement joins TRBV9 to TRBJ2-2; D might be TRBD2 (6 bases). This CDR3 contains 16 residues. Per germline, CDR1 SGDLS and CDR2 YYNGEE. V dropped 0 bases and J dropped 4 bases, with 13 bases sitting between them. Full variable domain (rest looked up from reference TRBV9 and TRBJ2-2): DSGVTQTPKHLITATGQRVTLRCSPRSGDLSVYWYQQSLDQGLQFLIQYYNGEERAKGNILERFSAQQFPDLHSELNLSSLELGDSALYFCASSVGGGWGTGELFFGEGSRLTVL.

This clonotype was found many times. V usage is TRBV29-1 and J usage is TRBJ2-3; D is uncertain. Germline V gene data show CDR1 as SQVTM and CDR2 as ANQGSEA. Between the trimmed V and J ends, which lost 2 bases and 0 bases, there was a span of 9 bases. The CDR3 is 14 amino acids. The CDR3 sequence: CSVETATSTDTQYF. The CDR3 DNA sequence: TGCAGCGTTGAAACAGCTACTAGCACAGATACGCAGTATTTT.

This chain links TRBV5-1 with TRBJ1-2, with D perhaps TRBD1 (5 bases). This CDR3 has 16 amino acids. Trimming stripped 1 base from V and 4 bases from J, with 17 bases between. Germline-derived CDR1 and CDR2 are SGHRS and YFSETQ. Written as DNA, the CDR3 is TGCGCCAGCAGCTTGAATGGGGACCGCATCAGCTATGGCTACACCTTC. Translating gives CASSLNGDRISYGYTF.

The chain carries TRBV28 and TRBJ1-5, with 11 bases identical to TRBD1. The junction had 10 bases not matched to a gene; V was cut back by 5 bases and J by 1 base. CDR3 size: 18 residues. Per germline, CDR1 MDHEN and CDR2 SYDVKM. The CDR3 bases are TGTGCCAGCAGTCCCTTGCCTGGGACAGGGGGGAGCAATCAGCCCCAGCATTTT. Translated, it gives CASSPLPGTGGSNQPQHF.

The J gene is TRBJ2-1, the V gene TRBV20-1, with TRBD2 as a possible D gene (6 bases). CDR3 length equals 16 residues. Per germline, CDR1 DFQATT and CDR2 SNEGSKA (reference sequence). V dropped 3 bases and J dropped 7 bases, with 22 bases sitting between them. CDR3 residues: CSASQWGISRGNEQFF. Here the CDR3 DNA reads TGCAGTGCTAGTCAGTGGGGGATTTCTCGGGGGAATGAGCAGTTCTTC.

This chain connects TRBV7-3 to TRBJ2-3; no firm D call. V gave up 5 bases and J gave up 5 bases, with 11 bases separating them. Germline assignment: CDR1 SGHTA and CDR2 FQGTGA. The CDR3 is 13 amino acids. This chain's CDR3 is CASSRLSEDTQYF. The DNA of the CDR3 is TGTGCCAGCAGCCGACTTAGTGAAGATACGCAGTATTTT. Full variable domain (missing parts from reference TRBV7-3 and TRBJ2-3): GAGVSQTPSNKVTEKGKYVELRCDPISGHTALYWYRQSLGQGPEFLIYFQGTGAADDSGLPNDRFFAVRPEGSVSTLKIQRTERGDSAVYLCASSRLSEDTQYFGPGTRLTVL.

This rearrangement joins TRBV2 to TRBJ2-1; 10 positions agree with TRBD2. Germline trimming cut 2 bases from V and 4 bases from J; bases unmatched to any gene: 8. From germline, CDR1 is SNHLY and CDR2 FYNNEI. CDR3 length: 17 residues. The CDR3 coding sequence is TGTGCCAGCAGTGAAATTCGGTCTAGCGGGAGTTACAATGAGCAGTTCTTC. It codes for CASSEIRSSGSYNEQFF.

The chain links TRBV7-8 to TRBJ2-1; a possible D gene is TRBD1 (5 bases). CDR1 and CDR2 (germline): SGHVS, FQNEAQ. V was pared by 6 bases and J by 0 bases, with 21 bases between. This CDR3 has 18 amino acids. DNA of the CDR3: TGTGCCAGCAGACCGGACACGTTACGCGATAGCTCCTACAATGAGCAGTTCTTC. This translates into CASRPDTLRDSSYNEQFF.

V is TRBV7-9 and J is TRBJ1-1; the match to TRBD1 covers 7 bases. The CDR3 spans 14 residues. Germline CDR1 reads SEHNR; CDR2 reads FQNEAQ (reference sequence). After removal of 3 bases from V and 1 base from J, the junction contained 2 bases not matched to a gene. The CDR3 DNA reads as TGTGCCAGCAGCTTTTGGACAGGGAACACTGAAGCTTTCTTT. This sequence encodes CASSFWTGNTEAFF.